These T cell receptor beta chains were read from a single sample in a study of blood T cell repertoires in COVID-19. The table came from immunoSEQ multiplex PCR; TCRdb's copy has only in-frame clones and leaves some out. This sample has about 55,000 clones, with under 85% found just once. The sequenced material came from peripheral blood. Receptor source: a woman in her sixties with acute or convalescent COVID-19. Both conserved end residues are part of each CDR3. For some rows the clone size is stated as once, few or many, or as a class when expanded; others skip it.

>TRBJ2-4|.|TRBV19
CASAQGPSQNIQYF
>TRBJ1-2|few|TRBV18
CASSPDRGPGQGYTF
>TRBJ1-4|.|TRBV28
CASKSGIANEKLFF
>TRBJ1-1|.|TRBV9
CASSNNQGAYTEAFF
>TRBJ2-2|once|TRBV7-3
CASSQLAGVGELFF
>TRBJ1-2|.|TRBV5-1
CASSLGTGNYGYTF
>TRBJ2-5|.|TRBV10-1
CASSDGEGYF
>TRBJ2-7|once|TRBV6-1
CASSEALQGVYEQYF
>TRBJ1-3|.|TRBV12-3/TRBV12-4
CASGTGLGNTIYF
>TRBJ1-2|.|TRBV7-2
CASSIRVTANYGYTF
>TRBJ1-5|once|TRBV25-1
CASSGGQNQPQHF
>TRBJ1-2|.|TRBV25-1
CASSALGGYGYTF
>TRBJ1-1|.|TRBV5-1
CASSLNQYTEAFF
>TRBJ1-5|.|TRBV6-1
CASSGRQILNSNQPQHF
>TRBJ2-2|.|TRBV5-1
CASSLVASGANTGELFF
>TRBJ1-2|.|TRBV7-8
CASSLLQTNYGYTF
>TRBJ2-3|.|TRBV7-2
CASSLRLAGSLGADTQYF
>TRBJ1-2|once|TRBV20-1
CSASRGLYGYTF
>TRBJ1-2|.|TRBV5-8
CASRDPGTRLNYGYTF
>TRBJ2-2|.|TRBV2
CASKRGAGQNTGELFF
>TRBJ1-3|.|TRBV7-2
CASSRTGGPGNTIYF
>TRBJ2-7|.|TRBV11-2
CASSLDGGQVSSYEQYF
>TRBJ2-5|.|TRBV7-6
CASSLSGGYQETQYF
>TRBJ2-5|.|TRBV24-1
CATSDSAKKGGETQYF
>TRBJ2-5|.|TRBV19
CASSWASGSRETQYF
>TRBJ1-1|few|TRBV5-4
CASSWDRGGGTEAFF
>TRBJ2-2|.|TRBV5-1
CASSVSGTANTGELFF
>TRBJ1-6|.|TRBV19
CASSINLVFSPTSYNSPLHF
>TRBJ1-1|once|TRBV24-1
CATRDRKNTEAFF
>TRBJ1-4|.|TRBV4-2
CASSRLNEKLFF
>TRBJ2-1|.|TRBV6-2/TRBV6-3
CASSYFLAALQHNEQFF
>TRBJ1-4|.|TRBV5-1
CASSLGSGNEKLFF